The 18 T cell receptor beta chains presented below share a single source sample, sequenced in a study of blood T cell repertoires in COVID-19. Clones were read by immunoSEQ multiplex PCR, and TCRdb kept only the in-frame ones, dropping some. The sample lists more than 70,000 clones, 80% occurring once. The material sequenced was peripheral blood. Receptor source: a woman aged 70 to 79 with acute or convalescent COVID-19.

The chain links TRBV19 to TRBJ2-2; tentatively, D is TRBD1 (6 bases). V was pared by 0 bases and J by 5 bases, with 13 bases between. In germline, CDR1 is LNHDA, CDR2 SQIVND (reference sequence). CDR3 length: 16 amino acids. The CDR3 nucleotides are TGTGCCAGTAGTATAGACGGCAGGGGTAGAACCGGGGAGCTGTTTTTT. It yields the protein CASSIDGRGRTGELFF.

This clone was detected once. The chain combines TRBV20-1 with TRBJ2-1; no reliable D call. V dropped 7 bases and J dropped 4 bases, with 5 bases sitting between them. This CDR3 contains 10 residues. CDR1 is DFQATT, CDR2 SNEGSKA, per germline (reference sequence). In DNA, the CDR3 is TGCAGTGTGGCTTACAATGAGCAGTTCTTC. It specifies CSVAYNEQFF.

The chain carries TRBV9 and TRBJ2-3; TRBD2 agrees at 10 bases. The germline gives CDR1 SGDLS, CDR2 YYNGEE. The CDR3 is 16 residues long. V trimming: 3 bases; J trimming: 5 bases; junction bases outside the gene matches: 9. CDR3 in DNA: TGTGCCAGCAGCGGGAGGAGCGGGGGGGCCCTAGATACGCAGTATTTT. Residues: CASSGRSGGALDTQYF. The entire variable domain, with the rest obtained from reference TRBV9 and TRBJ2-3, is as follows: DSGVTQTPKHLITATGQRVTLRCSPRSGDLSVYWYQQSLDQGLQFLIQYYNGEERAKGNILERFSAQQFPDLHSELNLSSLELGDSALYFCASSGRSGGALDTQYFGPGTRLTVL.

The gene calls are TRBV27 and TRBJ1-6; D possibly corresponds to TRBD1 (6 bases). Trimming pared 5 bases from V and 7 bases from J, leaving 18 bases between. The CDR3 is 16 residues long. Germline CDR1 reads MNHEY; CDR2 reads SMNVEV (reference sequence). CDR3 nucleotide sequence: TGTGCCAGCAGTAACCAACCGACAGGTAGCAATTCACCCCTCCACTTT. This codes for CASSNQPTGSNSPLHF.

The gene calls are TRBV6-5 and TRBJ2-7; D call uncertain. V lost 7 bases, J lost 3 bases, and 7 bases lay in between. Germline V CDR1 and CDR2: MNHEY, SVGAGI. The CDR3 loop spans 11 amino acids. The CDR3 here is CASTRNYEQYF. CDR3 nucleotide sequence: TGTGCCAGCACCAGAAACTACGAGCAGTACTTC.

The chain links TRBV2 to TRBJ2-5, with D tentatively TRBD1 (8 bases). Trimming removed 5 bases at V and 4 bases at J, with 17 bases between. CDR3 length: 15 residues. Germline V gene data show CDR1 as SNHLY and CDR2 as FYNNEI. The CDR3: CASSLQGGEGETQYF. In nucleotides, the CDR3 is TGTGCCAGCAGTCTACAGGGGGGGGAAGGAGAGACCCAGTACTTC.

The CDR3 loop reads CASSFTIDGTEAFF. The CDR3 coding sequence is TGTGCCAGCAGTTTTACAATCGATGGCACTGAAGCTTTCTTT. V gene TRBV27 combines with J gene TRBJ1-1, with unresolved D. CDR3 length equals 14 residues. V gave up 3 bases and J gave up 4 bases, with 12 bases separating them. Per germline, CDR1 MNHEY and CDR2 SMNVEV (reference sequence).

This clone was seen once. The genes are TRBV9 and TRBJ2-5; 10 nucleotides match TRBD2. V was clipped by 1 base and J by 4 bases; unmatched bases: 4. The CDR3 extends over 15 amino acids. Per germline, CDR1 SGDLS and CDR2 YYNGEE. The CDR3 DNA reads TGTGCCAGCAGCGTAATAAGCGGGGGGGCAGAGACCCAGTACTTC. This sequence encodes CASSVISGGAETQYF.

This clone was observed once. The rearrangement links TRBV6-5 to TRBJ2-7; D perhaps matches TRBD1 (5 bases). V was cut by 10 bases and J by 0 bases, with 13 bases left in between. The CDR3 loop spans 13 amino acids. Germline-derived CDR1 and CDR2 are MNHEY and SVGAGI. The CDR3 loop reads CATQQTGSYEQYF. For the CDR3, the DNA is TGTGCCACACAACAAACAGGCTCCTACGAGCAGTACTTC.

V usage is TRBV20-1 and J usage is TRBJ2-5; TRBD2 is a possible D gene (6 bases). Trimming stripped 3 bases from V and 4 bases from J, with 21 bases between. From germline, CDR1 is DFQATT and CDR2 SNEGSKA (reference sequence). The length of the CDR3 is 16 residues. In DNA form, the CDR3 reads TGCAGTGCTAGTTTTGTTGGTAGGCTAGCGAGAGAGACCCAGTACTTC. Amino acid sequence: CSASFVGRLARETQYF.

In its sample, this clone was seen a few times. J is TRBJ2-7 and V is TRBV7-2; a possible D gene is TRBD1 (8 bases). The CDR3 is made up of 16 amino acids. Per germline, CDR1 SGHTA and CDR2 FQGNSA. The germline V and J ends were trimmed by 4 bases and 3 bases, with 19 bases remaining between them. Here the CDR3 DNA reads TGTGCCAGCAGCTGGGGGGGGACAGGCCTCATCTACGAGCAGTACTTC. It yields the protein CASSWGGTGLIYEQYF.

V and J are TRBV10-2 and TRBJ2-7; 9 positions agree with TRBD2. The V gene end was trimmed by 6 bases and the J gene end by 7 bases; junction bases not matched to a gene: 7. The CDR3 has 13 residues. Germline V lookup: CDR1 WSHSY, CDR2 SAAADI. CDR3 in DNA: TGCGCCAGCAGATTCGGGACTAGCATGGAGCAGTACTTC. It specifies CASRFGTSMEQYF.

This clone was detected only a few times. This chain joins TRBV7-2 and TRBJ1-2; 8 bases align to TRBD1. V shed 4 bases and J 3 bases; nucleotides not matched to a gene: 7. CDR1 and CDR2 from the germline V gene are SGHTA and FQGNSA. This CDR3 has 15 amino acids. The DNA for the CDR3 is TGTGCCAGCAGCTCGAGGACAGGGAGCGACTATGGCTACACCTTC. Encoded protein: CASSSRTGSDYGYTF.

The gene calls are TRBV7-2 and TRBJ1-2; tentatively, D is TRBD1 (5 bases). The V end lost 1 base, the J end lost 2 bases, and 14 bases lay between the germline ends. The CDR3 loop spans 16 amino acids. Germline V gives CDR1 SGHTA, CDR2 FQGNSA. CDR3: CASSLVGRALNYGYTF. In DNA form, the CDR3 reads TGTGCCAGCAGCTTAGTTGGCAGGGCCCTAAACTATGGCTACACCTTC.

V is TRBV30 and J is TRBJ1-6; 9 positions agree with TRBD1. The CDR3 contains 13 residues. With 1 base clipped from V and 9 bases from J, the junction kept 1 base outside the gene matches. In germline, CDR1 is GTSNPN, CDR2 SVGIG (reference sequence). The DNA for the CDR3 is TGTGCCTGGAGTGAGACAGGGGGTTCACCCCTCCACTTT. It yields the protein CAWSETGGSPLHF.

The chain recombines TRBV5-4 with TRBJ2-5; no definite D call. V was shortened by 1 base and J by 5 bases, with 6 bases between the two germline ends. Germline V gene data show CDR1 as SGHNT and CDR2 as YYREEE (reference sequence). The CDR3 runs to 12 residues. The CDR3 DNA follows: TGTGCCAGCAGCTTGCTTGGCGAGACCCAGTACTTC. It yields the protein CASSLLGETQYF. The complete variable domain, with remaining parts taken from reference TRBV5-4 and TRBJ2-5, reads ETGVTQSPTHLIKTRGQQVTLRCSSQSGHNTVSWYQQALGQGPQFIFQYYREEENGRGNFPPRFSGLQFPNYSSELNVNALELDDSALYLCASSLLGETQYFGPGTRLLVL.

The chain combines TRBV7-2 with TRBJ2-7, with 9 bases identical to TRBD2. V shed 2 bases, J shed 2 bases, and the junction held 4 bases outside the gene matches. The CDR3 has 15 residues. The germline V gene has CDR1 SGHTA and CDR2 FQGNSA. Here the CDR3 reads CASSLSGGQTYEQYF. DNA for the CDR3: TGTGCCAGCAGCTTAAGCGGGGGGCAAACCTACGAGCAGTACTTC.

This clone was picked up one time. This chain uses TRBV6-5 with TRBJ2-1, with 12 bases aligning to TRBD2. V dropped 6 bases and J dropped 8; count of bases not matched to a gene: 8. The CDR3 length is 15 residues. Germline V gene data show CDR1 as MNHEY and CDR2 as SVGAGI. The CDR3 DNA is TGTGCCAGCAGACCTCTAGCGGGGGGGAACGATGAGCAGTTCTTC. Protein: CASRPLAGGNDEQFF.